This entry is about one T cell receptor (beta chain). Authors' data handling: Reference gene primer amplification in the assay estimated nucleated cell counts. Assay used: immunoSEQ multiplex PCR; TCRdb lists only in-frame clones, some missing. That table is the source of V, J and clone size, and D and trimming were worked out from the DNA. Of some 62,000 clones in the sample, 70% to 80% were seen once. This sample stems from a study of blood T cell repertoires in COVID-19. Germline trimming cut 0 bases from V and 9 bases from J; bases unmatched to any gene: 10. Germline assignment: CDR1 SGHRS and CDR2 YFSETQ. The CDR3 spans 17 residues.

Input material: peripheral blood. The TCR originated in a man between 60 and 75 years old with acute or convalescent COVID-19. The rearrangement links TRBV5-1 to TRBJ1-6; 9 bases are shared with TRBD1. In DNA, the CDR3 is TGCGCCAGCAGCTTGGGGGACAGGGTGAAACTACGTTCACCCCTCCACTTT. Its protein product is CASSLGDRVKLRSPLHF. Based on the CDR3 plus reference TRBV5-1 and TRBJ1-6, the full variable domain is KAGVTQTPRYLIKTRGQQVTLSCSPISGHRSVSWYQQTPGQGLQFLFEYFSETQRNKGNFPGRFSGRQFSNSRSEMNVSTLELGDSALYLCASSLGDRVKLRSPLHFGNGTRLTVT.